This TCR beta chain was sequenced during a study of read filtering for tumor transcriptome and immune sequencing. Study summary: Among patients, some 17 were male and 14 female, aged roughly 45 to 90 (mean about 70). TCR-mapped reads were about 4 to 11 million with IR-seq versus about 85 to 1,300 with RNA-seq.

The CDR3 consists of 16 residues. V lost 6 bases to trimming and J lost 7 bases, with 22 bases between them. From about 400 ng of RNA, a library with molecular barcoded alpha/delta and beta/gamma adaptors was made. Each CDR3 protein is one row after TCRdb ran MiXCR on the reads. The table lists 49,000 or so distinct CDR3 sequences, approximately 12% of them singletons. The sequence came from a donor at least 40 years old with multiple myeloma. Sequences were obtained from a population of CD138-negative cells sorted from bone marrow. This chain links TRBV12-3 or TRBV12-4 with TRBJ1-5, with D possibly being TRBD1 (5 bases). CDR3 nucleotides: TGTGCCAGCAGCCCTAGTCAGGGTCCGGCTAACCAGCCCCAGCATTTT. This codes for CASSPSQGPANQPQHF.